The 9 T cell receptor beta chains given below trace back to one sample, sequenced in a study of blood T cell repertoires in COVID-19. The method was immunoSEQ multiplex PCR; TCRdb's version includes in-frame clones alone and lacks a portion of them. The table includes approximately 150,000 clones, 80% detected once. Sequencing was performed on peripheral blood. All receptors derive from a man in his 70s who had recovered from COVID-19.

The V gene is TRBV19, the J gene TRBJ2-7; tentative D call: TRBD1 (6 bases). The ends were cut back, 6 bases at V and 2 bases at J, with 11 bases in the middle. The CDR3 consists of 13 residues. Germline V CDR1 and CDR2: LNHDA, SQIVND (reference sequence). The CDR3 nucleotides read TGTGCCAGTAGAACTAAGGGGGCCTACGAGCAGTACTTC. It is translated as CASRTKGAYEQYF.

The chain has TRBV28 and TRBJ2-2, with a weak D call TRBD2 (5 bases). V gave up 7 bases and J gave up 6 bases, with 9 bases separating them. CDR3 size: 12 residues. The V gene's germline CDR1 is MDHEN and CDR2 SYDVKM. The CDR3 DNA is TGTGCCAGCACCCACGGGGCCGGGGAGCTGTTTTTT. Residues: CASTHGAGELFF.

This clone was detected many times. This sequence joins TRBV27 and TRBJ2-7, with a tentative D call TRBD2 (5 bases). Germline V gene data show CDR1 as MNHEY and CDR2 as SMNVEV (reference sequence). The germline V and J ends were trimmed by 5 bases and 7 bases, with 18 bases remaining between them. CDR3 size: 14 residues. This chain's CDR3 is CASSTRTRLGEQYF. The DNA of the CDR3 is TGTGCCAGCAGTACTCGGACTCGGCTGGGGGAGCAGTACTTC.

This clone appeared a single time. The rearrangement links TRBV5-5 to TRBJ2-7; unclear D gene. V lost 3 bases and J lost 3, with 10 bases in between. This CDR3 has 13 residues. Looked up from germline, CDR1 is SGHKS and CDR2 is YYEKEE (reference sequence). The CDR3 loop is CASSWAGIYEQYF. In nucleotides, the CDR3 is TGTGCCAGCAGCTGGGCTGGTATCTACGAGCAGTACTTC.

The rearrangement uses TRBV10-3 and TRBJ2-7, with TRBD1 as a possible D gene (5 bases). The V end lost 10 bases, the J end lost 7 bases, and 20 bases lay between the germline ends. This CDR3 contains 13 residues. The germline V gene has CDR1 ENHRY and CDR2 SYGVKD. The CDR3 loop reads CATESWGYAEQYF. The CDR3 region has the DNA TGTGCCACCGAATCCTGGGGCTACGCGGAGCAGTACTTC.

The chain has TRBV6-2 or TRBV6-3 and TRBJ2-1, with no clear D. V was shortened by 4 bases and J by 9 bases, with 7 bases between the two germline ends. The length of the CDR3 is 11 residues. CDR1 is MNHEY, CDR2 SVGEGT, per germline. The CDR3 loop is CASSLAGEQFF. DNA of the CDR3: TGTGCCAGCAGTTTAGCCGGTGAGCAGTTCTTC.

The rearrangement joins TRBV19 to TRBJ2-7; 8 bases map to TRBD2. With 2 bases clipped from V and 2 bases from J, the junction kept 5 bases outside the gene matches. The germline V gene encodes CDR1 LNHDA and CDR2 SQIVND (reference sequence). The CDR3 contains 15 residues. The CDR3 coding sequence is TGTGCCAGTAGTATAAACAGCGGGAGCCCCTACGAGCAGTACTTC. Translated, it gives CASSINSGSPYEQYF.

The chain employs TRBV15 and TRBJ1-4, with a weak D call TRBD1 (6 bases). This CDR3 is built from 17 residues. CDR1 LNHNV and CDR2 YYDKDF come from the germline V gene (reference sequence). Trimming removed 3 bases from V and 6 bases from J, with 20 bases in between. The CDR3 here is CATSSRGVIEGDEKLFF. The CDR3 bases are TGTGCCACCAGCAGTCGTGGTGTGATAGAGGGGGATGAAAAACTGTTTTTT.

CDR3 residues: CASSYSLAGENNEQFF. Written as DNA, the CDR3 is TGTGCCAGCAGTTACTCTCTAGCGGGAGAGAACAATGAGCAGTTCTTC. The chain employs TRBV6-2 or TRBV6-3 and TRBJ2-1; TRBD2 matches 10 bases. Germline CDR1 MNHEY, CDR2 SVGEGT. The CDR3 is made up of 16 amino acids. After removal of 0 bases from V and 5 bases from J, the junction contained 4 bases not matched to a gene.